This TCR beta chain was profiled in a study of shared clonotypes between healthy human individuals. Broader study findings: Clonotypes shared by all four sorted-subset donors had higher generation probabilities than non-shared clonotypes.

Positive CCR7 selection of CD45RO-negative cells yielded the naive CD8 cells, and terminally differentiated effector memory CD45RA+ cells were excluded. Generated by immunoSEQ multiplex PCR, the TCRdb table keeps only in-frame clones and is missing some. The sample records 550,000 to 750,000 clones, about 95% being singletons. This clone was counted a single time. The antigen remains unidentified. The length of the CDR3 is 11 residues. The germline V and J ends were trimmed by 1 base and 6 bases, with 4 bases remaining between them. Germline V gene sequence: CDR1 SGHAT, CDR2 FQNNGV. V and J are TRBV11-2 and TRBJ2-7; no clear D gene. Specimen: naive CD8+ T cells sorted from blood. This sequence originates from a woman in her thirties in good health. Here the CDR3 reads CASSLAGEQYF. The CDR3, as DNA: TGTGCCAGCAGCTTAGCCGGCGAGCAGTACTTC.